This TCR beta chain stems from a study of T cells after yellow fever vaccination. Study information: Fractions of low cell number were prepared using SMART-Seq v4 Ultra Low Input. Study-wide findings and caveats: High-abundance clonotypes from the bulk population could contaminate FACS-sorted repertoires.

In TCRdb, the 5' RACE reads were re-called with MiXCR into one record per CDR3 protein. Among some 300,000 distinct CDR3 sequences listed, approximately 3.8% were seen once. About this clonotype: The antigen is not known.

CDR1 and CDR2 from the germline V gene are MNHEY and SVGAGI. The ends were cut back, 0 bases at V and 8 bases at J, with 2 bases in the middle. CDR3 size: 12 residues. The chain carries TRBV6-5 and TRBJ1-6; D unresolved. The TCR sequence derives from a man younger than 35 who received the YFV17D yellow fever vaccine. The sequenced sample was PBMCs, obtained on the day of the yellow fever booster vaccination. CDR3 sequence reads: CASSYSYSPLHF. The CDR3 DNA reads TGTGCCAGCAGTTACTCATATTCACCCCTCCACTTT.